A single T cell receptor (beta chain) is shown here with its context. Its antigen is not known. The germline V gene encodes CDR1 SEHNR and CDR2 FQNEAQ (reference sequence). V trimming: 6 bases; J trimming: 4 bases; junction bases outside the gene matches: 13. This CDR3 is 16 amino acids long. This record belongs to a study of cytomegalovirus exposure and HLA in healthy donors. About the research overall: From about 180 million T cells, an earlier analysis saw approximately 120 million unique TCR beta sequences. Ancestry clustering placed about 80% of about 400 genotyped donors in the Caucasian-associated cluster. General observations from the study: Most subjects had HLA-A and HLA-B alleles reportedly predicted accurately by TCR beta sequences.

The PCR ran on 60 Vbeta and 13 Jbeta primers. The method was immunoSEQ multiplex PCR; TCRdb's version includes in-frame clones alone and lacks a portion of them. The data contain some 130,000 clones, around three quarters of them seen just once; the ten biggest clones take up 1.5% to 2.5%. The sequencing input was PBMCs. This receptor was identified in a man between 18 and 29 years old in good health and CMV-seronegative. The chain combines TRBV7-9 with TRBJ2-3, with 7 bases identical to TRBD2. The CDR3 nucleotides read TGTGCCAGCAGTCTTGACTGGGCGGGAGCTTCAGATACGCAGTATTTT. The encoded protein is CASSLDWAGASDTQYF.